The clone carrying this T cell receptor (beta chain) was detected ten times or more. The antigen is unknown. The read finishes 3 residues shy of the CDR3 end, and the germline J gene is used to complete it. This specimen comes from a study of T cell clonality in common variable immunodeficiency. Findings of the study overall: T cell subpopulation sequencing would be needed to explain CVID clonality.

The V gene's germline CDR1 is DFQATT and CDR2 SNEGSKA (reference sequence). The CDR3 length is 14 residues. Between the trimmed V and J ends, which lost 6 bases and 5 bases, there was a span of 18 bases. Equal genomic DNA amounts from CVID and control samples were sequenced. Libraries were prepared by immunoSEQ multiplex PCR; TCRdb keeps only in-frame clonotypes and omits some of them. This sample has 39,000 or so clones, each found more than once. Sequencing input: peripheral blood mononuclear cells. The receptor was derived from a person aged 18 to 75 in good health. This rearrangement joins TRBV20-1 to TRBJ2-3, with D tentatively TRBD2 (7 bases). Incomplete CDR3 DNA: TGCAGTGCGCCCTTACGAGGGGGGGGAGATACG. Its translation is CSAPLRGGGDT. The CDR3 in full is CSAPLRGGGDTQYF.